These 13 T cell receptor beta chains were sequenced from one sample in a study of T cell repertoires in cytomegalovirus infection. TCRdb re-called the reads with MiXCR, one entry per CDR3 protein. The repertoire has under 500,000 distinct CDR3 sequences, about 39% of them found once; the top ten carry about two fifths. The antigens for these receptors are not known. The sample consisted of cultured PBMCs, taken from culture after CMV antigen stimulation. Receptors were obtained from a human donor in good health (CMV status not recorded). Some clones in this sample may be carry-over from other donors' samples.

The chain carries TRBV7-2 and TRBJ2-7; D may be TRBD1 (6 bases). V shed 7 bases and J shed 4 bases, with 14 bases lying between them. The CDR3 extends over 13 amino acids. CDR1 SGHTA and CDR2 FQGNSA come from the germline V gene. DNA of the CDR3: TGTGCCAGCACCCACCCGGACAGATACGAGCAGTACTTC. This gives the protein CASTHPDRYEQYF.

The rearrangement uses TRBV5-4 and TRBJ2-1, with D maybe TRBD1 (5 bases). The germline gives CDR1 SGHNT, CDR2 YYREEE (reference sequence). The CDR3 consists of 12 residues. The V end lost 4 bases, the J end lost 8 bases, and 10 bases lay between the germline ends. DNA of the CDR3: TGTGCCAGCAGCACCGACAGTGATGAGCAGTTCTTC. Its translation: CASSTDSDEQFF.

The gene calls are TRBV7-9 and TRBJ1-1; 7 bases are a match to TRBD1. This CDR3 spans 15 amino acids. CDR1 SEHNR and CDR2 FQNEAQ come from the germline V gene (reference sequence). The junction had 9 bases not matched to a gene; V was cut back by 6 bases and J by 2 bases. CDR3 sequence reads: CASSVGGFINTEAFF. The CDR3 DNA is TGTGCCAGCAGTGTAGGGGGCTTCATAAACACTGAAGCTTTCTTT.

This clonotype came up a few times. The V call is TRBV2, the J call TRBJ2-7, with no clear D. The CDR3 runs to 13 residues. Germline V gives CDR1 SNHLY, CDR2 FYNNEI. V shed 2 bases and J shed 7 bases, with 12 bases lying between them. The CDR3 DNA reads as TGTGCCAGCAGTGAATCAACGGCAGATGAGCAGTACTTC. Translated: CASSESTADEQYF.

The genes are TRBV7-9 and TRBJ2-5, with D tentatively TRBD2 (5 bases). The V end lost 3 bases, the J end lost 5 bases, and 10 bases lay between the germline ends. This CDR3 region has 13 residues. CDR1 and CDR2 (germline): SEHNR, FQNEAQ (reference sequence). CDR3 nucleotide sequence: TGTGCCAGCAGCTTTTTATCGGGGGAGACCCAGTACTTC. Translated, it gives CASSFLSGETQYF.

V gene TRBV7-2 combines with J gene TRBJ2-7, with D maybe TRBD2 (6 bases). The V gene's germline CDR1 is SGHTA and CDR2 FQGNSA. This CDR3 is 14 amino acids long. The V end was cut by 4 bases, the J end by 2 bases, with 12 bases between. This CDR3 is CASSSILATYEQYF. The CDR3 DNA reads as TGTGCCAGCAGCTCTATACTAGCTACCTACGAGCAGTACTTC. The full variable domain, completed using reference TRBV7-2 and TRBJ2-7, is GAGVSQSPSNKVTEKGKDVELRCDPISGHTALYWYRQSLGQGLEFLIYFQGNSAPDKSGLPSDRFSAERTGGSVSTLTIQRTQQEDSAVYLCASSSILATYEQYFGPGTRLTVT.

The chain joins TRBV7-4 to TRBJ1-2; a possible D gene is TRBD1 (5 bases). Per the germline V gene, CDR1 is SGHVT and CDR2 is SQSDAQ. V was pared by 2 bases and J by 6 bases, with 10 bases between. The CDR3 length is 13 residues. CDR3 coding DNA: TGTGCCAGCAGCTTATTGGGAGGGGATGGCTACACCTTC. Translation gives CASSLLGGDGYTF.

CDR3 region: CGQGASATDTQYF. CDR3 in DNA: TGCGGGCAAGGGGCTAGCGCCACAGATACGCAGTATTTT. The chain carries TRBV20-1 and TRBJ2-3, with D possibly matching TRBD2 (6 bases). Germline values: CDR1 DFQATT, CDR2 SNEGSKA (reference sequence). The length of the CDR3 is 13 residues.

The CDR3 loop reads CASSSRGRQETQYF. The CDR3 bases are TGTGCCAGCAGCTCACGCGGTAGACAAGAGACCCAGTACTTC. The chain recombines TRBV7-2 with TRBJ2-5; D gene unclear. Looked up from germline, CDR1 is SGHTA and CDR2 is FQGNSA. V shed 4 bases and J shed 2 bases, with 11 bases lying between them. The CDR3 sequence is 14 residues long.

In its sample, this clonotype was seen many times. The chain joins TRBV7-9 to TRBJ1-1; D gene ambiguous. Trimming took 9 bases from V and 3 from J, leaving 20 bases between them. Germline V gene lookup returns CDR1 SEHNR and CDR2 FQNEAQ (reference sequence). The CDR3 runs to 15 residues. The CDR3 nucleotides read TGTGCCAGACGGACCCCCCACAACGAGGACACTGAAGCTTTCTTT. This codes for CARRTPHNEDTEAFF.

V and J are TRBV28 and TRBJ2-2; 7 bases map to TRBD1. The CDR3 has 14 amino acids. V shed 11 bases and J 0 bases; nucleotides not matched to a gene: 6. From germline, CDR1 is MDHEN and CDR2 SYDVKM. The CDR3 coding sequence is TGTGCCGTTCAGGGGGTTTCGAACACCGGGGAGCTGTTTTTT. Protein sequence: CAVQGVSNTGELFF.

This clonotype was counted between two and nine times. The V and J genes are TRBV7-2 and TRBJ2-3; D remains unclear. The germline CDR1 and CDR2 sequences are SGHTA and FQGNSA. The CDR3 runs to 11 residues. V was cut by 7 bases and J by 10 bases, with 12 bases left in between. CDR3 sequence (DNA): TGTGCCAGCACCCTTGGTTTGGCGCAGTATTTT. Its protein product is CASTLGLAQYF.

The sample holds a few counts of this clonotype. V is TRBV6-1 and J is TRBJ1-2; no clear D. V was clipped by 6 bases and J by 8 bases, with 19 bases between them. The CDR3 runs 14 residues. Germline CDR1 reads MNHNS; CDR2 reads SASEGT. For the CDR3, the DNA is TGTGCCAGCAGGTCGCGGACCGTCCCCTGGGGCTACACCTTC. Translated, it gives CASRSRTVPWGYTF.